This TCR beta chain is drawn from a study of blood T cell repertoires in COVID-19. Study summary: Sources were T cells, B-cell-depleted T cells, or PBMCs; the material itself was cDNA or gDNA.

In the study's own analysis: Amplified reference gene primers provided the basis for estimating nucleated cell counts. Assay: immunoSEQ multiplex PCR; the TCRdb copy retains only in-frame clones and omits some. V, J and clone size reflect that table, while D and trimming were determined from the DNA. The sample lists about 150,000 clones, roughly 80% occurring once. The sequenced material came from peripheral blood. This clonotype was obtained from a woman older than 75 with acute or convalescent COVID-19.

CDR3 coding DNA: TGCGCCAGCAGCCAAGTGGGGGCCTACACAGATACGCAGTATTTT. It specifies CASSQVGAYTDTQYF. The J gene is TRBJ2-3, the V gene TRBV4-1; possible D gene TRBD1, 6 bases. This CDR3 region has 15 residues. The V end lost 1 base, the J end lost 2 bases, and 10 bases lay between the germline ends. Germline values: CDR1 MGHRA, CDR2 YSYEKL.